This is a list of T cell receptor beta chains from one sample in a study of shared clonotypes between healthy human individuals. Here immunoSEQ multiplex PCR was the method, and the copy in TCRdb shows in-frame clones only, minus some. Of hundreds of thousands of clones listed, over 65% are singletons. The sequenced sample was memory CD4+ T cells sorted from blood. Receptor source: a woman aged 25 to 39 in good health. The CDR3 runs from the conserved cysteine through the conserved F or W. D genes are given only for firm matches. Part of the rows lack a size; the others show once, few, many or a class for expanded clones.

.,TRBV19,.,TRBJ2-1,TGTGCCAGTAGCCTCAAGGGTGCTGCCCTTGGGCAGTTCTTC,CASSLKGAALGQFF
.,TRBV7-9,once,TRBJ2-7,TGTGCCAGCAGCTTACTCGACGAGCAGTACTTC,CASSLLDEQYF
.,TRBV4-2,.,TRBJ2-7,TGTGCCAGCAGCCAAGAGAAAGGCCTTCCCTACGAGCAGTACTTC,CASSQEKGLPYEQYF
.,TRBV25-1,.,TRBJ1-1,TGTGCCAGCAGGGAGGCAGGGAGGTTGAACACTGAAGCTTTCTTT,CASREAGRLNTEAFF
TRBD1,TRBV7-2,.,TRBJ1-2,TGTGCCAGCAGCTCAGACAGGGTTTCTAGGGGCTACACCTTC,CASSSDRVSRGYTF
.,TRBV7-2,few,TRBJ2-1,TGTGCCAGCAGCTTAAATGCACTCCTGGGGAATGAGCAGTTCTTC,CASSLNALLGNEQFF
TRBD2,TRBV7-6,.,TRBJ2-7,TGTGCCAGCAGCTTAGTTAAGCTAGCGGGAGGTTGGGGCGAGCAGTACTTC,CASSLVKLAGGWGEQYF
.,TRBV29-1,.,TRBJ2-5,TGCAGCTCTGTGGCCCGAGAGACCCAGTACTTC,CSSVARETQYF
TRBD1,TRBV6-1,.,TRBJ1-1,TGTGCCAGCAGTCAAGACCAGGGGGAGGTGACAGCTTTCTTT,CASSQDQGEVTAFF
.,TRBV29-1,few,TRBJ2-7,TGCAGCGTGACAGGTTTCACAAACTACGAGCAGTACTTC,CSVTGFTNYEQYF